Listed below are T cell receptor beta chains from one sample, sequenced in a study of shared clonotypes between healthy human individuals. Data came from immunoSEQ multiplex PCR; TCRdb stores just in-frame clones and leaves some out. The data show approximately 2,000,000 clones, roughly 92% seen once. Sequenced sample: naive CD4+ T cells from PBMCs. Receptor source: a man aged 18 to 35 in good health. Some clones in this sample may be carry-over from other donors' samples. Both conserved end residues are part of each CDR3. Fields, in order: J gene, D gene, V gene, clone size, CDR3 protein, CDR3 DNA. A D gene is named only where the DNA matches it firmly. The listing skips clone size in some rows; elsewhere it reads once, few, many or a size class.

j_gene: TRBJ1-1
d_gene: NA
v_gene: TRBV6-5
abundance: NA
CDR3aa: CASSYDSNTEAFF
CDR3nt: TGTGCCAGCAGTTACGACAGTAACACTGAAGCTTTCTTT

j_gene: TRBJ1-2
d_gene: NA
v_gene: TRBV19
abundance: NA
CDR3aa: CASTQSGNGYTF
CDR3nt: TGTGCCAGTACGCAGTCAGGGAATGGCTACACCTTC

j_gene: TRBJ2-6
d_gene: NA
v_gene: TRBV5-5
abundance: NA
CDR3aa: CASSLGPAGANVLTF
CDR3nt: TGTGCCAGCAGCTTGGGCCCAGCTGGGGCCAACGTCCTGACTTTC

j_gene: TRBJ1-1
d_gene: NA
v_gene: TRBV29-1
abundance: few
CDR3aa: CSATLNTEAFF
CDR3nt: TGCAGTGCGACCTTGAACACTGAAGCTTTCTTT

j_gene: TRBJ1-2
d_gene: TRBD1
v_gene: TRBV28
abundance: NA
CDR3aa: CASRSQTGLYGYTF
CDR3nt: TGTGCCAGCCGATCACAGACAGGGCTCTATGGCTACACCTTC

j_gene: TRBJ1-1
d_gene: NA
v_gene: TRBV5-6
abundance: few
CDR3aa: CASSLWAGEAFF
CDR3nt: TGTGCCAGCAGCTTATGGGCAGGTGAAGCTTTCTTT

j_gene: TRBJ2-1
d_gene: TRBD2
v_gene: TRBV5-5
abundance: once
CDR3aa: CASNLLAGGPSEQFF
CDR3nt: TGTGCCAGCAACCTACTAGCGGGAGGGCCCTCTGAGCAGTTCTTC

j_gene: TRBJ2-3
d_gene: NA
v_gene: TRBV9
abundance: NA
CDR3aa: CASSAQPYSTFTDTQYF
CDR3nt: TGTGCCAGCAGCGCACAACCTTACTCCACCTTCACAGATACGCAGTATTTT

j_gene: TRBJ1-1
d_gene: NA
v_gene: TRBV7-2
abundance: NA
CDR3aa: CASSHYARPEAFF
CDR3nt: TGTGCCAGCAGCCATTACGCCCGACCTGAAGCTTTCTTT

j_gene: TRBJ2-3
d_gene: TRBD1
v_gene: TRBV4-1
abundance: NA
CDR3aa: CASSQPDRGSTDTQYF
CDR3nt: TGCGCCAGCAGCCAACCGGACAGGGGCAGCACAGATACGCAGTATTTT

j_gene: TRBJ1-1
d_gene: NA
v_gene: TRBV4-1
abundance: NA
CDR3aa: CASSQDLLGAYTEAFF
CDR3nt: TGCGCCAGCAGCCAAGATCTCTTGGGGGCGTACACTGAAGCTTTCTTT

j_gene: TRBJ2-1
d_gene: TRBD2
v_gene: TRBV7-2
abundance: once
CDR3aa: CASSLSGAGGYYNEQFF
CDR3nt: TGTGCCAGCAGCTTAAGCGGGGCGGGAGGGTACTACAATGAGCAGTTCTTC

j_gene: TRBJ1-1
d_gene: NA
v_gene: TRBV29-1
abundance: NA
CDR3aa: CSVRGWGENTEAFF
CDR3nt: TGCAGCGTTCGAGGGTGGGGGGAGAACACTGAAGCTTTCTTT

j_gene: TRBJ1-1
d_gene: NA
v_gene: TRBV6-1
abundance: NA
CDR3aa: CASIISSGTEAFF
CDR3nt: TGTGCCAGCATCATATCATCGGGCACTGAAGCTTTCTTT

j_gene: TRBJ2-3
d_gene: TRBD1
v_gene: TRBV5-1
abundance: NA
CDR3aa: CASSPRTGGTDTQYF
CDR3nt: TGCGCCAGCAGCCCACGGACAGGGGGCACAGATACGCAGTATTTT

j_gene: TRBJ2-5
d_gene: NA
v_gene: TRBV2
abundance: NA
CDR3aa: CASSDGRELYGETQYF
CDR3nt: TGTGCCAGCAGTGACGGGAGAGAGTTATATGGAGAGACCCAGTACTTC

j_gene: TRBJ1-1
d_gene: NA
v_gene: TRBV2
abundance: few
CDR3aa: CASRQGLNTEAFF
CDR3nt: TGTGCCAGCAGGCAGGGTTTGAACACTGAAGCTTTCTTT

j_gene: TRBJ2-7
d_gene: NA
v_gene: TRBV10-3
abundance: NA
CDR3aa: CAIAGTNYEQYF
CDR3nt: TGTGCCATCGCAGGGACCAACTACGAGCAGTACTTC

j_gene: TRBJ1-5
d_gene: TRBD1
v_gene: TRBV28
abundance: NA
CDR3aa: CASSLGQGYQPQHF
CDR3nt: TGTGCCAGCAGTTTGGGACAGGGGTATCAGCCCCAGCATTTT

j_gene: TRBJ1-2
d_gene: NA
v_gene: TRBV28
abundance: NA
CDR3aa: CAAIEVNGYTF
CDR3nt: TGTGCAGCTATTGAAGTGAATGGCTACACCTTC

j_gene: TRBJ1-1
d_gene: TRBD1
v_gene: TRBV27
abundance: NA
CDR3aa: CASSLIRGLDTEAFF
CDR3nt: TGTGCCAGCAGTTTAATCAGGGGGCTGGACACTGAAGCTTTCTTT

j_gene: TRBJ2-1
d_gene: TRBD2
v_gene: TRBV4-1
abundance: once
CDR3aa: CASSQDWLAGENYNEQFF
CDR3nt: TGCGCCAGCAGCCAAGACTGGCTAGCGGGAGAAAACTACAATGAGCAGTTCTTC

j_gene: TRBJ2-7
d_gene: NA
v_gene: TRBV28
abundance: NA
CDR3aa: CASSLYRSSYEQYF
CDR3nt: TGTGCCAGCAGTTTATACAGGAGCTCCTACGAGCAGTACTTC

j_gene: TRBJ2-2
d_gene: NA
v_gene: TRBV5-4
abundance: NA
CDR3aa: CASSSGANSNTGELFF
CDR3nt: TGTGCCAGCAGCTCCGGGGCTAACTCGAACACCGGGGAGCTGTTTTTT

j_gene: TRBJ2-3
d_gene: NA
v_gene: TRBV5-1
abundance: NA
CDR3aa: CASSLPGLRTDTQYF
CDR3nt: TGCGCCAGCAGCCTACCGGGACTGCGCACAGATACGCAGTATTTT

j_gene: TRBJ2-2
d_gene: NA
v_gene: TRBV7-2
abundance: NA
CDR3aa: CASSGAGSPITGELFF
CDR3nt: TGTGCCAGCAGTGGGGCGGGTTCACCCATTACCGGGGAGCTGTTTTTT

j_gene: TRBJ2-1
d_gene: NA
v_gene: TRBV27
abundance: NA
CDR3aa: CASSSDRSYNEQFF
CDR3nt: TGTGCCAGCAGTTCGGACAGATCCTACAATGAGCAGTTCTTC

j_gene: TRBJ2-7
d_gene: NA
v_gene: TRBV28
abundance: NA
CDR3aa: CASSFSGGLNEQYF
CDR3nt: TGTGCCAGCAGTTTCTCCGGAGGGCTAAACGAGCAGTACTTC

j_gene: TRBJ2-7
d_gene: NA
v_gene: TRBV5-4
abundance: NA
CDR3aa: CASSLDGGGGYEQYF
CDR3nt: TGTGCCAGCAGCTTGGACGGCGGAGGGGGCTACGAGCAGTACTTC

j_gene: TRBJ1-2
d_gene: NA
v_gene: TRBV29-1
abundance: NA
CDR3aa: CSVEGWSTYGYTF
CDR3nt: TGCAGCGTTGAAGGTTGGAGTACCTATGGCTACACCTTC

j_gene: TRBJ2-3
d_gene: NA
v_gene: TRBV27
abundance: NA
CDR3aa: CASSFGGTRTDTQYF
CDR3nt: TGTGCCAGCAGTTTCGGCGGGACCAGAACAGATACGCAGTATTTT

j_gene: TRBJ2-1
d_gene: TRBD2
v_gene: TRBV7-2
abundance: NA
CDR3aa: CASSLLAIEQFF
CDR3nt: TGTGCCAGCAGCCTACTAGCGATTGAGCAGTTCTTC

j_gene: TRBJ2-1
d_gene: TRBD1
v_gene: TRBV29-1
abundance: NA
CDR3aa: CSVQGQGYDEQFF
CDR3nt: TGCAGCGTTCAAGGACAGGGGTATGATGAGCAGTTCTTC

j_gene: TRBJ1-5
d_gene: NA
v_gene: TRBV2
abundance: NA
CDR3aa: CASVGAGGNQPQHF
CDR3nt: TGTGCCAGCGTGGGGGCGGGGGGCAATCAGCCCCAGCATTTT

j_gene: TRBJ2-2
d_gene: TRBD2
v_gene: TRBV30
abundance: NA
CDR3aa: CAYQLAGEGFAGELFF
CDR3nt: TGTGCCTACCAACTAGCGGGAGAGGGGTTCGCCGGGGAGCTGTTTTTT

j_gene: TRBJ2-1
d_gene: TRBD1
v_gene: TRBV27
abundance: NA
CDR3aa: CASARGQGYNEQFF
CDR3nt: TGTGCCAGCGCCCGGGGACAGGGGTACAATGAGCAGTTCTTC

j_gene: TRBJ1-4
d_gene: TRBD1
v_gene: TRBV5-1
abundance: NA
CDR3aa: CASSPTGANEKLFF
CDR3nt: TGCGCCAGCAGCCCGACAGGGGCTAATGAAAAACTGTTTTTT

j_gene: TRBJ1-1
d_gene: NA
v_gene: TRBV5-1
abundance: NA
CDR3aa: CASTPGGLGTEAFF
CDR3nt: TGCGCCAGCACCCCCGGGGGGCTGGGCACTGAAGCTTTCTTT

j_gene: TRBJ1-1
d_gene: NA
v_gene: TRBV6-1
abundance: NA
CDR3aa: CASSGGLGGVTEAFF
CDR3nt: TGTGCCAGCAGTGGGGGGCTGGGTGGGGTCACTGAAGCTTTCTTT

j_gene: TRBJ1-5
d_gene: NA
v_gene: TRBV28
abundance: NA
CDR3aa: CASRIGRINQPQHF
CDR3nt: TGTGCCAGCAGAATCGGACGGATCAATCAGCCCCAGCATTTT

j_gene: TRBJ2-7
d_gene: NA
v_gene: TRBV20-1
abundance: once
CDR3aa: CSASLPYEQYF
CDR3nt: TGCAGTGCTAGTTTGCCCTACGAGCAGTACTTC

j_gene: TRBJ2-7
d_gene: NA
v_gene: TRBV28
abundance: NA
CDR3aa: CATRAPAAYEQYF
CDR3nt: TGTGCCACCCGGGCCCCTGCGGCCTACGAGCAGTACTTC

j_gene: TRBJ2-5
d_gene: NA
v_gene: TRBV7-9
abundance: NA
CDR3aa: CASSAQIQETQYF
CDR3nt: TGTGCCAGCAGCGCCCAGATTCAAGAGACCCAGTACTTC

j_gene: TRBJ2-7
d_gene: TRBD1
v_gene: TRBV5-6
abundance: NA
CDR3aa: CASSLNVGGQGFSRYF
CDR3nt: TGTGCCAGCAGCTTGAATGTAGGGGGACAGGGGTTCTCGCGGTACTTC

j_gene: TRBJ1-2
d_gene: NA
v_gene: TRBV7-2
abundance: NA
CDR3aa: CASSLRPEGYGYTF
CDR3nt: TGTGCCAGCAGCTTGAGACCGGAGGGCTATGGCTACACCTTC

j_gene: TRBJ2-5
d_gene: NA
v_gene: TRBV6-5
abundance: NA
CDR3aa: CASSYVQAPETQYF
CDR3nt: TGTGCCAGCAGTTACGTCCAGGCGCCGGAGACCCAGTACTTC

j_gene: TRBJ2-7
d_gene: NA
v_gene: TRBV6-6
abundance: few
CDR3aa: CASSYTGRASYEQYF
CDR3nt: TGTGCCAGCAGTTATACGGGACGGGCATCCTACGAGCAGTACTTC